This T cell receptor (beta chain) was captured by sequencing in a study of Graves' ophthalmopathy and Graves' hyperthyroidism. Broader study findings: Blood also carried most expanded thyroid clonotypes exceeding 0.001 frequency. A classifier, a 13-signature model, separated ophthalmopathy from stable hyperthyroidism with 87.88% sensitivity and around 80% specificity.

Germline V gene lookup returns CDR1 MNHNS and CDR2 SASEGT. This CDR3 is built from 15 residues. V lost 8 bases, J lost 2 bases, and 19 bases lay in between. There are many counts of this clonotype. Its antigen is unknown. TCR beta CDR3 amplification used RNA transcripts. First-round RT-PCR used HTBI primers; second-round multiplex PCR followed. MiXCR, applied by TCRdb to the multiplex PCR reads, yields one record per CDR3 protein. The sample lists fewer than 650,000 distinct CDR3 sequences, roughly 20% occurring once. Hyperthyroidism was new, under 2 months, in patients aged 18 to 65. Other autoimmune disease, uncontrolled infection, pregnancy and lactation led to exclusion.

Sample: peripheral blood. The TCR comes from a woman between 18 and 29 years old with stable Graves' hyperthyroidism. Some clones in this sample may be carry-over from other donors' samples. J is TRBJ2-7 and V is TRBV6-1; D tentatively reads TRBD1 or TRBD2 (6 bases each). DNA for the CDR3: TGTGCCAGCCAATCGGCCTCGGGGGCTCCCTACGAGCAGTACTTC. This sequence encodes CASQSASGAPYEQYF.